Listed here are 2 T cell receptor beta chains from one sample, sequenced in a study of control samples from healthy donors and cancer patients. The assay was immunoSEQ multiplex PCR, and TCRdb's table has in-frame clones only and misses some. This sample yields about 98,000 clones, of which 70% to 80% are seen a single time; roughly a tenth belongs to the top ten. The sample consisted of blood. Receptor source: a woman in her thirties in good health.

J is TRBJ2-1 and V is TRBV7-3, with D uncertain. V was clipped by 2 bases and J by 6 bases, with 2 bases between them. The CDR3 is 11 residues long. CDR1 SGHTA and CDR2 FQGTGA come from the germline V gene. The CDR3 spells CASSLGNEQFF. Written as DNA, the CDR3 is TGTGCCAGCAGCTTAGGCAATGAGCAGTTCTTC.

V usage is TRBV4-2 and J usage is TRBJ2-3, with D unclear. CDR3 length: 14 amino acids. Germline V gene lookup returns CDR1 LGHNA and CDR2 YNFKEQ. The germline V and J ends were trimmed by 0 bases and 0 bases, with 4 bases remaining between them. CDR3 sequence (DNA): TGTGCCAGCAGCCAAGATGAGAGCACAGATACGCAGTATTTT. Translated: CASSQDESTDTQYF.